This T cell receptor beta chain comes out of a study of molecular identifiers for immune sequencing clone quantification. TCRdb re-analysed the PCR reads in MiXCR, keeping a single row per CDR3 protein. The table lists about 510,000 distinct CDR3 sequences, approximately 25% of them singletons, with around 0.8% in the top ten. This clonotype was counted between two and nine times. Sorting defined naive CD8 T cells as CD8+CD4-CCR7+CD45RA+. The CDR3 contains 17 residues. From germline, CDR1 is MNHEY and CDR2 SMNVEV (reference sequence). Trimming cost V 6 bases and J 1 base, with 18 bases left between them.

The source material was naive CD8+ T cells from blood, with Jurkat cell RNA spiked in. Subset of the sample: FACS-sorted CD8+CD4-CCR7+CD45RA+ naive T cells. The chain joins TRBV27 to TRBJ2-2; the D gene is possibly TRBD1 (6 bases). The TCR originated in a human donor in good health. Some libraries in this study had Jurkat cell RNA spiked in. In DNA form, the CDR3 reads TGTGCCAGCAGAAACGTAGGGGAACAGGGGAACACCGGGGAGCTGTTTTTT. Its protein product is CASRNVGEQGNTGELFF.